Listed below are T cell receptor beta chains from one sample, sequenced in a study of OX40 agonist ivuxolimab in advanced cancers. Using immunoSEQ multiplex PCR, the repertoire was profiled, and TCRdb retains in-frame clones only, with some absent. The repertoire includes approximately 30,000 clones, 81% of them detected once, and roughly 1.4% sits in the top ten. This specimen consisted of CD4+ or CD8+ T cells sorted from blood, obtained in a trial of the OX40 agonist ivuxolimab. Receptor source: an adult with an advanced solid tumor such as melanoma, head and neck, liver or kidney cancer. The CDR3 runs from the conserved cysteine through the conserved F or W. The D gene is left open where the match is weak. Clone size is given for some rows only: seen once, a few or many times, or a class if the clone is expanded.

TGTGCCAGCAGCCCCCGGACTAGCGGGAGTTACGAGCAGTACTTC,CASSPRTSGSYEQYF,TRBJ2-7,TRBD2,TRBV9,-
TGTGCCAGCCGGAGGTACCCAGGCGAGCAGCCCCAGCATTTT,CASRRYPGEQPQHF,TRBJ1-5,-,TRBV2,-
TGTGCCAGCAGCAAACAGGGATACAGCACAGATACGCAGTATTTT,CASSKQGYSTDTQYF,TRBJ2-3,-,TRBV7-2,-
TGTGCCAGCAGTTACTCGACAAGAAACTATGGCTACACCTTC,CASSYSTRNYGYTF,TRBJ1-2,-,TRBV6-5,-
TGTGCCAGCAGCCAAGGGACCCGCGGAGAGACCCAGTACTTC,CASSQGTRGETQYF,TRBJ2-5,-,TRBV4-2,once
TGTGCCATTAGAGGACTAGCGGGTACTGAGCAGTTCTTC,CAIRGLAGTEQFF,TRBJ2-1,TRBD2,TRBV10-3,-
TGTGCCATCAACTCGATATACTATGGCTACACCTTC,CAINSIYYGYTF,TRBJ1-2,-,TRBV10-3,-
TGTGCCAGCAGAGGAAGTGGTAAACCCCAGCATTTT,CASRGSGKPQHF,TRBJ1-5,-,TRBV28,-
TGTGCCAGTAGTATAATGGGGGCCATGAACACTGAAGCTTTCTTT,CASSIMGAMNTEAFF,TRBJ1-1,-,TRBV19,-
TGTGCCAGCTCACCTGACAGGGTTCAGCCCCAGCATTTT,CASSPDRVQPQHF,TRBJ1-5,TRBD1,TRBV18,once
TGTGCCAGCAAGGAATGGGACAGGGGAAACAATGAGCAGTTCTTC,CASKEWDRGNNEQFF,TRBJ2-1,TRBD1,TRBV27,-
TGTGCCAGCAGCGTAGTACCGGGAAGCTCCTACAATGAGCAGTTCTTC,CASSVVPGSSYNEQFF,TRBJ2-1,-,TRBV9,-
TGTGCCAGCAGTGCGACAGTGAACACTGAAGCTTTCTTT,CASSATVNTEAFF,TRBJ1-1,-,TRBV6-5,-
TGTGCCAGCAGTTACTCTGCGGGAGGGGTAGAGACCCAGTACTTC,CASSYSAGGVETQYF,TRBJ2-5,TRBD2,TRBV6-5,-
TGTGCCAGCTCACCTCCAACAGGGAGGGACTATGGCTACACCTTC,CASSPPTGRDYGYTF,TRBJ1-2,-,TRBV18,-
TGTGCCAGCAGTGGTGGACAGGGGGCGAGTAACACCATATATTTT,CASSGGQGASNTIYF,TRBJ1-3,TRBD1,TRBV2,-
TGTGCCAGTATGGGCGGCCCCGGTCCTGGCTACACCTTC,CASMGGPGPGYTF,TRBJ1-2,-,TRBV19,-
TGTGCCATCAGTGCCGGGACAGGAGGTATTGAGAACTATGGCTACACCTTC,CAISAGTGGIENYGYTF,TRBJ1-2,TRBD1,TRBV10-3,-
TGTGCCAGCCAGGGTGGTGGTTCTGAAGCTTTCTTT,CASQGGGSEAFF,TRBJ1-1,-,TRBV28,-
TGTGCCAGCAGGAGGACAGGGGAGGTTGGCTACACCTTC,CASRRTGEVGYTF,TRBJ1-2,TRBD1,TRBV2,-
TGTGCCAGCAGAACCGGACAGGTGAACACTGAAGCTTTCTTT,CASRTGQVNTEAFF,TRBJ1-1,TRBD1,TRBV5-4,-
TGCAGCGTTGATGACAGCGGGAGAGGGACGCAGTATTTT,CSVDDSGRGTQYF,TRBJ2-3,TRBD2,TRBV29-1,-
TGTGCCAGCAGTTGGAGGGGAGTAGGTATTACCGGGGAGCTGTTTTTT,CASSWRGVGITGELFF,TRBJ2-2,-,TRBV6-5,-
TGCGCCAGCAGCTTGAATTGGGACAGGGGTGGTGGCTACACCTTC,CASSLNWDRGGGYTF,TRBJ1-2,TRBD1,TRBV5-1,-
TGTGCCAGTAGTATCCAGGGCGGGAACCAATACAATGAGCAGTTCTTC,CASSIQGGNQYNEQFF,TRBJ2-1,-,TRBV19,-
TGTGCCAGCAGCTTAGGAGGACAGGGGTGGACTGAAGCTTTCTTT,CASSLGGQGWTEAFF,TRBJ1-1,TRBD1,TRBV7-2,-
TGTGCCAGCAGCGTAGGCTCACAGGGGGCTACTGGCTACACCTTC,CASSVGSQGATGYTF,TRBJ1-2,TRBD1,TRBV9,-